This passage covers 20 T cell receptor beta chains from one sample sequenced in a study of blood T cell repertoires in COVID-19. The repertoire was sequenced with immunoSEQ multiplex PCR; TCRdb's copy has only in-frame clones and lacks some. The table includes fewer than 70,000 clones, 60% to 80% detected once. The sample was peripheral blood. The receptors derive from a man aged 55 to 69 with acute or convalescent COVID-19.

The rearrangement uses TRBV19 and TRBJ2-3; TRBD2 agrees at 9 bases. The CDR3 length is 15 residues. V was pared by 4 bases and J by 6 bases, with 8 bases of the junction left unmatched. Per the germline V gene, CDR1 is LNHDA and CDR2 is SQIVND (reference sequence). The CDR3 bases are TGTGCCAGTAGTAAGGCGGGGGGGCCTCGGGATACGCAGTATTTT. This codes for CASSKAGGPRDTQYF.

The chain has TRBV30 and TRBJ2-7; tentatively, D is TRBD2 (6 bases). Germline assignment: CDR1 GTSNPN and CDR2 SVGIG (reference sequence). This CDR3 is 13 amino acids long. V was clipped by 0 bases and J by 3 bases, with 9 bases between them. DNA of the CDR3: TGTGCCTGGAGTGTAGGAGGGAGCTACGAGCAGTACTTC. This sequence encodes CAWSVGGSYEQYF.

The CDR3 reads CSSNGLAETQYF. The CDR3 region has the DNA TGCAGCTCAAACGGACTAGCGGAGACCCAGTACTTC. This chain joins TRBV29-1 and TRBJ2-5; the match to TRBD2 covers 9 bases. CDR1 is SQVTM and CDR2 is ANQGSEA in the germline V gene. The CDR3 is 12 amino acids. The trim removed 8 bases at V and 5 bases at J, leaving 6 bases unmatched.

This chain links TRBV19 with TRBJ2-6; D is unresolved. Trimming took off 7 bases at V and 0 bases at J, with 7 bases between the two ends. This CDR3 spans 14 amino acids. CDR1 LNHDA and CDR2 SQIVND come from the germline V gene (reference sequence). The CDR3 region is CASKSFSGANVLTF. CDR3 DNA: TGTGCCAGTAAAAGCTTCTCTGGGGCCAACGTCCTGACTTTC.

The chain has TRBV5-1 and TRBJ1-2; 7 positions match TRBD1. V lost 4 bases and J lost 0; bases outside the gene matches: 9. The length of the CDR3 is 16 residues. Germline-derived CDR1 and CDR2 are SGHRS and YFSETQ. The CDR3 DNA reads as TGCGCCAGCAGCGAGACAGGGACTGGGGCTAACTATGGCTACACCTTC. Encoded protein: CASSETGTGANYGYTF.

The chain joins TRBV18 to TRBJ2-5, with D perhaps matching TRBD1 (5 bases). CDR3 length: 13 residues. V shed 1 base and J shed 3 bases, with 6 bases lying between them. CDR1 KGHSH and CDR2 LQKENI come from the germline V gene. The CDR3 region is CASSPQGKETQYF. The CDR3 DNA is TGTGCCAGCTCACCACAGGGGAAAGAGACCCAGTACTTC.

The rearrangement links TRBV7-3 to TRBJ2-1; 7 nucleotides match TRBD1. This CDR3 comprises 14 residues. CDR1 and CDR2 (germline): SGHTA, FQGTGA. V was pared by 1 base and J by 8 bases, with 5 bases of the junction left unmatched. For the CDR3, the DNA is TGTGCCAGCAGCTTAAGAGGGGGCCTCGATGAGCAGTTCTTC. This codes for CASSLRGGLDEQFF.

This chain connects TRBV15 to TRBJ2-2; D gene uncertain. CDR3 size: 12 residues. CDR1 is LNHNV and CDR2 is YYDKDF in the germline V gene (reference sequence). Trimming left V 0 bases short and J 7 bases short, with 3 bases between. The CDR3 region is CATSRDVGELFF. The CDR3 DNA is TGTGCCACCAGCAGAGACGTCGGGGAGCTGTTTTTT. Full variable domain (rest looked up from reference TRBV15 and TRBJ2-2): DAMVIQNPRYQVTQFGKPVTLSCSQTLNHNVMYWYQQKSSQAPKLLFHYYDKDFNNEADTPDNFQSRRPNTSFCFLDIRSPGLGDTAMYLCATSRDVGELFFGEGSRLTVL.

CDR3 DNA: TGTGCCAGCAGCTTAGGGGCAAGAAATGAGCAGTTCTTC. Residues: CASSLGARNEQFF. The chain is built from TRBV7-8 and TRBJ2-1; unclear D gene. The germline V gene has CDR1 SGHVS and CDR2 FQNEAQ. Trimming pared 1 base from V and 7 bases from J, leaving 8 bases between. This CDR3 contains 13 residues.

The gene calls are TRBV11-2 and TRBJ2-4; possibly TRBD2 for D (5 bases). Germline lookup yields CDR1 SGHAT and CDR2 FQNNGV. The CDR3 spans 13 residues. The V end lost 0 bases, the J end lost 8 bases, and 8 bases lay between the germline ends. DNA of the CDR3: TGTGCCAGCAGCTTAGATTTCGGGGACATTCAGTACTTC. Translation gives CASSLDFGDIQYF.

The chain links TRBV7-3 to TRBJ1-1, with D uncertain. Germline V CDR1 and CDR2: SGHTA, FQGTGA. This CDR3 is built from 13 residues. Trimming removed 2 bases from V and 1 base from J, with 5 bases in between. CDR3: CASSLWANTEAFF. In DNA form, the CDR3 reads TGTGCCAGCAGCTTATGGGCGAACACTGAAGCTTTCTTT.

The chain uses TRBV7-2 and TRBJ2-7; no clear D. Germline values: CDR1 SGHTA, CDR2 FQGNSA. The CDR3 has 14 residues. V lost 1 base and J 3 bases, leaving 10 bases between the germline ends. CDR3 in DNA: TGTGCCAGCAGCTTAGTACTCTTTGGCTACGAGCAGTACTTC. Its protein is CASSLVLFGYEQYF.

Remarks on this clone: This CDR3 is also generated by other DNA sequences in the sample. The chain is built from TRBV7-2 and TRBJ1-1; D unresolved. V lost 5 bases and J lost 1, with 11 bases in between. The V gene's germline CDR1 is SGHTA and CDR2 FQGNSA. The CDR3 runs 14 residues. The CDR3 loop is CASSPGAANTEAFF. CDR3 DNA sequence: TGTGCCAGCAGCCCGGGAGCGGCGAACACTGAAGCTTTCTTT.

This clone was recorded only once. The chain employs TRBV27 and TRBJ1-6; D is unresolved. The V gene lost 7 bases and the J gene lost 9 bases, with 13 bases spanning the gap. Germline V CDR1 and CDR2: MNHEY, SMNVEV (reference sequence). This CDR3 region has 13 residues. CDR3 in amino acids: CASTWTAASPLHF. CDR3 in DNA: TGTGCCAGCACCTGGACTGCTGCTTCACCCCTCCACTTT.

V is TRBV29-1 and J is TRBJ1-3, with 7 bases aligning to TRBD1. Germline CDR1 and CDR2: SQVTM and ANQGSEA. CDR3 length: 14 residues. Unmatched junction bases numbered 9, after V lost 7 bases and J lost 3 bases. CDR3 residues: CSAATGSVGNTIYF. CDR3 DNA sequence: TGCAGCGCAGCGACAGGGTCGGTTGGAAACACCATATATTTT.

The V gene is TRBV19, the J gene TRBJ1-6; 9 nucleotides line up with TRBD1. The CDR3 extends over 15 amino acids. The germline V gene encodes CDR1 LNHDA and CDR2 SQIVND (reference sequence). Trimming at V came to 1 base and at J to 10 bases, leaving 5 bases not matched to a gene. The CDR3 here is CASSIGDRERSPLHF. The CDR3 coding sequence is TGTGCCAGTAGTATAGGGGACAGGGAGAGATCACCCCTCCACTTT. Based on the CDR3 plus reference TRBV19 and TRBJ1-6, the full variable domain is DGGITQSPKYLFRKEGQNVTLSCEQNLNHDAMYWYRQDPGQGLRLIYYSQIVNDFQKGDIAEGYSVSREKKESFPLTVTSAQKNPTAFYLCASSIGDRERSPLHFGNGTRLTVT.

The chain combines TRBV27 with TRBJ2-3, with D maybe TRBD2 (5 bases). The CDR3 is 13 amino acids. With 10 bases removed from V and 2 bases from J, the gap between germline ends came to 13 bases. The V gene's germline CDR1 is MNHEY and CDR2 SMNVEV (reference sequence). The CDR3, as DNA: TGTGCCACCACGGACTTGTACACAGATACGCAGTATTTT. Amino acid sequence: CATTDLYTDTQYF.

The chain has TRBV3-1 (or the pseudogene TRBV3-2) and TRBJ1-2; D may be TRBD1 (6 bases). The V end was cut by 1 base, the J end by 3 bases, with 9 bases between. The CDR3 spans 14 residues. Germline assignment: CDR1 LGHDT and CDR2 YNNKEL (reference sequence). CDR3 sequence (DNA): TGTGCCAGCAGCCAAGGACAGGCCGACTATGGCTACACCTTC. It encodes CASSQGQADYGYTF.

This chain links TRBV6-1 with TRBJ1-1; 12 bases are shared with TRBD1. Trimming cost V 4 bases and J 5 bases; bases outside gene matches: 8. Germline V lookup: CDR1 MNHNS, CDR2 SASEGT. There are 16 residues in the CDR3. The CDR3 sequence: CASSAGTGGAGTEAFF. The CDR3 coding sequence is TGTGCCAGCAGTGCCGGGACAGGGGGCGCCGGGACTGAAGCTTTCTTT.

This chain joins TRBV5-1 and TRBJ1-2; D possibly corresponds to TRBD1 (5 bases). Germline CDR1 is SGHRS and CDR2 is YFSETQ. The CDR3 loop spans 14 amino acids. Trimming took off 1 base at V and 2 bases at J, with 9 bases between the two ends. CDR3 nucleotides: TGCGCCAGCAGCTTGCGGGGGGAAAACTATGGCTACACCTTC. Its protein product is CASSLRGENYGYTF.